What follows are 18 T cell receptor beta chains derived from one specimen sequenced in a study of blood T cell repertoires in COVID-19. Measured with immunoSEQ multiplex PCR; TCRdb has only the in-frame clones, and not every one. The sample includes 350,000 or so clones, about 86% of them seen just once. The source material was PBMCs or T cells enriched from blood (not recorded which). The receptors originated from a woman in her 40s with acute COVID-19.

This rearrangement joins TRBV7-9 to TRBJ2-7, with TRBD1 identical over 9 bases. Germline V lookup: CDR1 SEHNR, CDR2 FQNEAQ (reference sequence). This CDR3 spans 14 amino acids. Germline trimming cut 5 bases from V and 5 bases from J; bases unmatched to any gene: 7. The DNA of the CDR3 is TGTGCCAGCAGCCGGGCCGACAGGGGGGACGAGCAGTACTTC. Translation gives CASSRADRGDEQYF.

The chain joins TRBV5-5 to TRBJ1-1; 10 positions agree with TRBD1. Germline CDR1 is SGHKS and CDR2 is YYEKEE (reference sequence). The CDR3 is 16 residues long. Trimming at V came to 4 bases and at J to 4 bases, leaving 10 bases not matched to a gene. The CDR3 region is CASSTGQGGKGTEAFF. As DNA, the CDR3 is TGTGCCAGCAGCACCGGACAGGGGGGGAAAGGCACTGAAGCTTTCTTT.

This clone appeared a few times. The chain couples TRBV18 to TRBJ1-1; no definite D call. The germline gives CDR1 KGHSH, CDR2 LQKENI. With 1 base removed from V and 0 bases from J, the gap between germline ends came to 9 bases. This CDR3 spans 15 amino acids. The CDR3: CASSPRGRMNTEAFF. DNA of the CDR3: TGTGCCAGCTCACCACGCGGTCGCATGAACACTGAAGCTTTCTTT.

This chain links TRBV14 with TRBJ2-1, with 8 bases matching TRBD2. CDR1 and CDR2 (germline): SGHDN, FVKESK. The CDR3 runs to 18 residues. V was pared by 0 bases and J by 1 base, with 8 bases of the junction left unmatched. The CDR3 nucleotides read TGTGCCAGCAGCCAAGAGTTTCTTCGCGGGAGGTCCTACAATGAGCAGTTCTTC. Protein: CASSQEFLRGRSYNEQFF. Based on the CDR3 plus reference TRBV14 and TRBJ2-1, the full variable domain is EAGVTQFPSHSVIEKGQTVTLRCDPISGHDNLYWYRRVMGKEIKFLLHFVKESKQDESGMPNNRFLAERTGGTYSTLKVQPAELEDSGVYFCASSQEFLRGRSYNEQFFGPGTRLTVL.

This rearrangement joins TRBV25-1 to TRBJ2-5, with 9 bases aligning to TRBD2. The CDR3 runs 17 residues. J was trimmed by 5 bases and V by 6 bases; bases with no gene match: 16. Germline assignment: CDR1 MGHDK and CDR2 SYGVNS. The DNA of the CDR3 is TGTGCCAGCAGGAACCCCCCCTTTAGCGGGGGTGGTGAGACCCAGTACTTC. Translation: CASRNPPFSGGGETQYF.

The gene calls are TRBV28 and TRBJ2-7; 13 bases match TRBD2. The length of the CDR3 is 15 residues. Trimming cost V 6 bases and J 5 bases; bases outside gene matches: 7. Germline CDR1 and CDR2: MDHEN and SYDVKM. CDR3 bases: TGTGCCAGCAGCACCGGGACTAGCGGGATCCACGAGCAGTACTTC. This codes for CASSTGTSGIHEQYF.

The rearrangement links TRBV4-2 to TRBJ2-3, with a tentative D call TRBD2 (6 bases). The V end lost 10 bases, the J end lost 4 bases, and 15 bases lay between the germline ends. CDR3 length: 13 amino acids. Germline lookup yields CDR1 LGHNA and CDR2 YNFKEQ. The CDR3 reads CAITSTCADTQYF. Written as DNA, the CDR3 is TGTGCCATTACTAGCACTTGTGCAGATACGCAGTATTTT.

A few counts support this clone. The rearrangement links TRBV7-6 to TRBJ2-7; 9 nucleotides agree with TRBD2. CDR3 length equals 15 residues. The germline V gene encodes CDR1 SGHVS and CDR2 FNYEAQ. The ends lost 1 base at V and 7 bases at J; junction bases unmatched: 8. CDR3 loop: CASSLGRAGGGEQYF. DNA for the CDR3: TGTGCCAGCAGCTTAGGGAGAGCGGGAGGCGGTGAGCAGTACTTC.

This clone was seen a single time. The rearrangement uses TRBV5-4 and TRBJ2-7; 10 bases are shared with TRBD1. Germline V gene data show CDR1 as SGHNT and CDR2 as YYREEE (reference sequence). Unmatched junction bases numbered 10, after V lost 4 bases and J lost 6 bases. This CDR3 region has 15 residues. CDR3 sequence: CASSKAGTGVSEQYF. CDR3 bases: TGTGCCAGCAGCAAGGCCGGGACAGGGGTAAGCGAGCAGTACTTC.

This sequence joins TRBV29-1 and TRBJ2-7; D might be TRBD2 (6 bases). The germline CDR1 and CDR2 sequences are SQVTM and ANQGSEA. Between the trimmed V and J ends, which lost 7 bases and 5 bases, there was a span of 15 bases. The CDR3 contains 12 residues. CDR3 bases: TGCAGCGGTGGGACTCCCGGGAACGAGCAGTACTTC. It is translated as CSGGTPGNEQYF.

This sequence joins TRBV11-3 and TRBJ2-7; 7 positions match TRBD1. Germline values: CDR1 SGHNT, CDR2 YENEEA. The CDR3 has 14 amino acids. Unmatched junction bases numbered 6, after V lost 1 base and J lost 6 bases. The CDR3 DNA is TGTGCCAGCAGCTTAGGACAGGGCCCCGGCGAGCAGTACTTC. Amino acid sequence: CASSLGQGPGEQYF.

CDR3 residues: CASSQGQGGEKLFF. CDR3 coding DNA: TGTGCCAGCTCACAGGGTCAAGGAGGTGAAAAACTGTTTTTT. The chain carries TRBV18 and TRBJ1-4; unclear D gene. CDR1 and CDR2 (germline): KGHSH, LQKENI. This CDR3 spans 14 amino acids. The V gene lost 4 bases and the J gene lost 7 bases, with 13 bases spanning the gap.

This clone was counted a few times. This rearrangement joins TRBV28 to TRBJ2-5; tentative D call: TRBD1 (5 bases). Germline CDR1 is MDHEN and CDR2 is SYDVKM. With 1 base removed from V and 2 bases from J, the gap between germline ends came to 11 bases. The CDR3 has 15 residues. The CDR3 region has the DNA TGTGCCAGCAGTTTATTTCAGGGTATACAAGAGACCCAGTACTTC. Protein: CASSLFQGIQETQYF.

The rearrangement uses TRBV4-1 and TRBJ1-4; the match to TRBD1 covers 8 bases. Germline CDR1 MGHRA, CDR2 YSYEKL. V lost 5 bases, J lost 5 bases, and 7 bases stayed unmatched. The CDR3 loop spans 15 amino acids. CDR3: CASSLDRARNEKLFF. The CDR3 nucleotides are TGCGCCAGCAGCTTGGACAGGGCCCGAAATGAAAAACTGTTTTTT.

J is TRBJ1-4 and V is TRBV5-1; TRBD1 matches at 7 bases. Germline V gene lookup returns CDR1 SGHRS and CDR2 YFSETQ. Trimming cost V 4 bases and J 0 bases; bases outside gene matches: 3. The CDR3 is 15 residues long. In DNA, the CDR3 is TGCGCCAGCAGCCGAGGGACAGCAACTAATGAAAAACTGTTTTTT. Translation: CASSRGTATNEKLFF.

The chain links TRBV11-2 to TRBJ1-4; 7 bases agree with TRBD1. This CDR3 has 14 residues. The J segment lost 4 bases and the V segment lost 5 bases, leaving 4 bases of the junction unmatched. CDR1 SGHAT and CDR2 FQNNGV come from the germline V gene. CDR3 DNA sequence: TGTGCCAGCAGCCAACGGGACAGTAATGAAAAACTGTTTTTT. This encodes CASSQRDSNEKLFF.

The chain joins TRBV3-1 (or the pseudogene TRBV3-2) to TRBJ2-7, with 7 bases matching TRBD2. With 0 bases clipped from V and 2 bases from J, the junction kept 7 bases outside the gene matches. CDR3 length equals 16 residues. From germline, CDR1 is LGHDT and CDR2 YNNKEL (reference sequence). CDR3 loop: CASSQETGLLAYEQYF. The CDR3 DNA reads TGTGCCAGCAGCCAAGAAACGGGACTACTTGCCTACGAGCAGTACTTC.

This chain links TRBV10-3 with TRBJ2-3, with a weak D call TRBD1 (6 bases). The CDR3 runs to 12 residues. Germline lookup yields CDR1 ENHRY and CDR2 SYGVKD. V gave up 0 bases and J gave up 10 bases, with 8 bases separating them. The CDR3: CAISESQGSQYF. CDR3 in DNA: TGTGCCATCAGTGAGTCTCAGGGGTCGCAGTATTTT.